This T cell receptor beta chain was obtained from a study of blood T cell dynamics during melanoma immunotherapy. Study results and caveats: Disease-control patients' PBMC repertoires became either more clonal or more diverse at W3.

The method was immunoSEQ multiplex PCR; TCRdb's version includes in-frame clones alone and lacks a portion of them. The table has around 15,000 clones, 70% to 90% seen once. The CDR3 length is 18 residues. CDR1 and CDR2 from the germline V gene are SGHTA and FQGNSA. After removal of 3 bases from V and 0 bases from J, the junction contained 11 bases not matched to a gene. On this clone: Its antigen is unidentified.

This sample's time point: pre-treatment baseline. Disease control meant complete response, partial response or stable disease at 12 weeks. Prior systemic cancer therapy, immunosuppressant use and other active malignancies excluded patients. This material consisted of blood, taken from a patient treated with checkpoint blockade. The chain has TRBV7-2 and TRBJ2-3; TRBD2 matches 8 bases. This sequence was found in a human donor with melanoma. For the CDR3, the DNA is TGTGCCAGCAGCTTGGGGCTTGGCGGGGGGATGAGCACAGATACGCAGTATTTT. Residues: CASSLGLGGGMSTDTQYF.